The sequence of this T cell receptor beta chain was determined in a study of cytomegalovirus exposure and HLA in healthy donors. Both 60 Vbeta primers and 13 Jbeta primers went into the PCR. Method: immunoSEQ multiplex PCR; TCRdb's copy keeps in-frame clones and lacks some. Of roughly 110,000 clones in the sample, over 75% were seen once. In its sample, this clone was seen once. The sample consisted of PBMCs. The origin of this receptor is a male donor in good health and CMV-seronegative.

CDR3 DNA: TGTGCCAGCCGAGGAGGGGCTGGGACTGAAGCTTTCTTT. Its protein product is CASRGGAGTEAFF. The rearrangement links TRBV27 to TRBJ1-1, with D possibly matching TRBD1 (5 bases). CDR1 and CDR2 from the germline V gene are MNHEY and SMNVEV (reference sequence). Trimming pared 8 bases from V and 5 bases from J, leaving 15 bases between. The CDR3 loop spans 13 amino acids.